This T cell receptor (beta chain) is drawn from a study of CD4 T cells in relation to SARS-CoV-2 and coronaviruses. Across the whole study: PBMCs were cultured with antigen for roughly 11 days before TCR beta sequencing. Negative control cultures got HIV-1 Nef peptides or no peptide. Regarding the study as a whole: SARS-CoV-2-driven expansion was significantly weaker in crossreactive than monoreactive clones.

Concerning this clone itself: Its antigen is still unknown.

Unexposed donor CD4+ T cells date from about 2011-2018, before the COVID-19 pandemic. The cells were cultured for around ten days before CD4+ T cells were isolated. Unexposed-donor CD4+ T cells were probed with SARS-CoV-2 S/N and four cold-coronavirus spikes, cells permitting. CDR3 length equals 15 residues. V was pared by 0 bases and J by 5 bases, with 11 bases between. Germline values: CDR1 LGHDT, CDR2 YNNKEL (reference sequence). Data came from immunoSEQ multiplex PCR; TCRdb stores just in-frame clones and leaves some out. The sample consists of almost 20,000 clones, roughly four fifths of them appearing once.

The chain is built from TRBV3-1 (or the pseudogene TRBV3-2) and TRBJ2-1, with D possibly TRBD1 on 5 matching bases. Sequencing input: CD4+ T cells from PBMCs, cultured in vitro. The origin of this receptor is a human donor in good health. Here the CDR3 reads CASSQDTRVDNEQFF. CDR3 in DNA: TGTGCCAGCAGCCAAGATACCAGGGTGGACAATGAGCAGTTCTTC.